A single count supports the clone carrying this T cell receptor (beta chain). The data stem from a study of blood T cell repertoires in COVID-19. Seattle patient enrollment occurred during active infection, with longitudinal follow-up thereafter. The table came from immunoSEQ multiplex PCR; TCRdb's copy has only in-frame clones and leaves some out. The sample lists 95,000 to 150,000 clones; 85% to 90% were seen once. V was clipped by 4 bases and J by 7 bases; unmatched bases: 6. The CDR3 totals 14 residues. The V gene's germline CDR1 is LGHDT and CDR2 YNNKEL (reference sequence). The sequence was collected from a woman aged 55 to 70 with COVID-19, enrolled during active disease. The chain employs TRBV3-1 (or the pseudogene TRBV3-2) and TRBJ2-7, with 11 bases lining up with TRBD2. Sequences were obtained from peripheral blood. CDR3 nucleotide sequence: TGTGCCAGCAGCCCTAAGACTAGCGGGGTAGAGCAGTACTTC. It is translated as CASSPKTSGVEQYF.